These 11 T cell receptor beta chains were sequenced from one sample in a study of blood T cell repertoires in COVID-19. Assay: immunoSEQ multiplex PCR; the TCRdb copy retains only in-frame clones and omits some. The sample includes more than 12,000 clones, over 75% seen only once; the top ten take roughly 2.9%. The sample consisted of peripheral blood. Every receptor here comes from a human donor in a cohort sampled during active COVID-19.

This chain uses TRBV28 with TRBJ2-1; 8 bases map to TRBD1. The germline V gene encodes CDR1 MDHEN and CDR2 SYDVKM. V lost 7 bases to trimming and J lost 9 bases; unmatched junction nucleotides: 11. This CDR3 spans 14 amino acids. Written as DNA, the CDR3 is TGTGCCAGCACCCCGACAGGGGTGATCGCTGAGCAGTTCTTC. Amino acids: CASTPTGVIAEQFF.

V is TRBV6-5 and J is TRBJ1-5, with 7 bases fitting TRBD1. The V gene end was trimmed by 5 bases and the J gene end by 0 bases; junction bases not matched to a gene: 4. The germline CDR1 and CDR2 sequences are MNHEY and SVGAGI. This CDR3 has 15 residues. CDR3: CASSPQGNSNQPQHF. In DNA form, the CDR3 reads TGTGCCAGCAGTCCACAGGGGAATAGCAATCAGCCCCAGCATTTT.

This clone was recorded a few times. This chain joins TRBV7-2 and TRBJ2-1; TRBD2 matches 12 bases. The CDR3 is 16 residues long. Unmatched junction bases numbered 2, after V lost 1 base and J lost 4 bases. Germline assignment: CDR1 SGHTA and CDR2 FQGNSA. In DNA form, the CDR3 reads TGTGCCAGCAGCTTAGGAGGACTAGCGGGGTACAATGAGCAGTTCTTC. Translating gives CASSLGGLAGYNEQFF.

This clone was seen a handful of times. The CDR3 coding sequence is TGTGCCAGTCAGTTTGGAAACACCATATATTTT. It codes for CASQFGNTIYF. The V call is TRBV19, the J call TRBJ1-3, with D hard to call. Per germline, CDR1 LNHDA and CDR2 SQIVND (reference sequence). Between the trimmed V and J ends, which lost 8 bases and 3 bases, there was a span of 5 bases. This CDR3 has 11 residues.

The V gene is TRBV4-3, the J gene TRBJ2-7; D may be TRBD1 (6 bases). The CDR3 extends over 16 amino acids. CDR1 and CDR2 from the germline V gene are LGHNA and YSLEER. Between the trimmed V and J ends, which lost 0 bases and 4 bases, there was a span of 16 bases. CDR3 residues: CASSQEVQGIGYEQYF. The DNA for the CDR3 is TGCGCCAGCAGCCAAGAGGTACAGGGCATCGGTTACGAGCAGTACTTC.

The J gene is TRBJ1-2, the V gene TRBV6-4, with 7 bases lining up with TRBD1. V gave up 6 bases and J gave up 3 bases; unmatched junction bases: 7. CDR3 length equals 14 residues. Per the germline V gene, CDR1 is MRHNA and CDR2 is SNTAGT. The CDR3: CASSRDSDYYGYTF. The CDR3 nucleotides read TGTGCCAGCAGCCGGGACAGTGACTACTATGGCTACACCTTC.

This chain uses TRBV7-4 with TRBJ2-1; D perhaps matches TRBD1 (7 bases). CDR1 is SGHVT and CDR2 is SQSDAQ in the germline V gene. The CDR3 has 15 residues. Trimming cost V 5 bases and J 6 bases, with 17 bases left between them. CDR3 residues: CASSPQGGKSNEQFF. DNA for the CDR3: TGTGCCAGCAGCCCTCAGGGGGGCAAAAGCAATGAGCAGTTCTTC.

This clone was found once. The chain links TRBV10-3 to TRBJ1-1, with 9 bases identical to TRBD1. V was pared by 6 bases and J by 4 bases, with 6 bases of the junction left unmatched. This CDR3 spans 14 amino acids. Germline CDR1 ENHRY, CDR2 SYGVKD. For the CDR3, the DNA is TGTGCCATCAGGAAGGACAGGGGAGGCACTGAAGCTTTCTTT. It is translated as CAIRKDRGGTEAFF.

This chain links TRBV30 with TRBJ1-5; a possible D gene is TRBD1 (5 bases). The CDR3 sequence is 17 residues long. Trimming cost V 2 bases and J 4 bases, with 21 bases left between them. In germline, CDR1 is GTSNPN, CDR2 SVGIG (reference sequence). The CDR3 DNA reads TGTGCCTGGAGTCCCTCGTTTGACGGGACTTCGAATCAGCCCCAGCATTTT. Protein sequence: CAWSPSFDGTSNQPQHF.

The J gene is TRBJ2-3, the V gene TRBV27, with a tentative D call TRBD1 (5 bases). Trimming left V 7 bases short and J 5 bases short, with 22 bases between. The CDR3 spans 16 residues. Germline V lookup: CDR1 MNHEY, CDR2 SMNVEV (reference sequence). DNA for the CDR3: TGTGCCAGCAACCAAGGCCAGGGCCCGCGAGGAGATACGCAGTATTTT. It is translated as CASNQGQGPRGDTQYF.

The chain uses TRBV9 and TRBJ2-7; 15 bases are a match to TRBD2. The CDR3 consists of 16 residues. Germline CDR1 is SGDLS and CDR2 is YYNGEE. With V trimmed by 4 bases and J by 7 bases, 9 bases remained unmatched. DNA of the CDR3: TGTGCCAGCAGCAAAGGACTAGCGGGAGGGCCGCGAGAGCAGTACTTC. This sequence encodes CASSKGLAGGPREQYF.